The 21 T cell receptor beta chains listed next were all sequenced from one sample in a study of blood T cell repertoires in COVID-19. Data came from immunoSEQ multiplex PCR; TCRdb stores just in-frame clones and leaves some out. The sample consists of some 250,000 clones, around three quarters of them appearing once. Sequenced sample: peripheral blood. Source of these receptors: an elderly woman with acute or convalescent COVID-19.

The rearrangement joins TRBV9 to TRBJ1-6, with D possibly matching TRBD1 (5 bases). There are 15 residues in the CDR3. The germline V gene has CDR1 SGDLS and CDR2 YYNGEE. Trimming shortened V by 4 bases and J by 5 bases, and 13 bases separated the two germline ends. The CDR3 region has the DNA TGTGCCAGCAGCTCGATGGGAGGGGATAATTCACCCCTCCACTTT. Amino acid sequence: CASSSMGGDNSPLHF.

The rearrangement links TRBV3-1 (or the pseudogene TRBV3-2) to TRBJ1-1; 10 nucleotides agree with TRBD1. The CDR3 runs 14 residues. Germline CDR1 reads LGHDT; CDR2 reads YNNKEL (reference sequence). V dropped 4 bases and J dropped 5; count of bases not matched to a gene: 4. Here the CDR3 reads CASSPGTGETEAFF. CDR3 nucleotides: TGTGCCAGCAGCCCAGGGACAGGGGAAACTGAAGCTTTCTTT.

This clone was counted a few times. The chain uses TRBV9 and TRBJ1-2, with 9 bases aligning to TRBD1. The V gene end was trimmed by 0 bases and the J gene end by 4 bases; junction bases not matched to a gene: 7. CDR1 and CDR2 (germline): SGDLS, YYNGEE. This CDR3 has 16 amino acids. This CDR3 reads CASSVDTGGSGYGYTF. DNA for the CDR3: TGTGCCAGCAGCGTAGACACAGGGGGCTCAGGCTATGGCTACACCTTC.

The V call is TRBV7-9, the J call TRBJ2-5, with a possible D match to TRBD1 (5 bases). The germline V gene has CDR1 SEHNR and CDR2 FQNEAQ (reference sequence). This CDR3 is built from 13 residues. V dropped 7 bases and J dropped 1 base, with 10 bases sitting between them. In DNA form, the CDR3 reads TGTGCCAGCACAACAGGTCTCCAAGAGACCCAGTACTTC. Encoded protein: CASTTGLQETQYF.

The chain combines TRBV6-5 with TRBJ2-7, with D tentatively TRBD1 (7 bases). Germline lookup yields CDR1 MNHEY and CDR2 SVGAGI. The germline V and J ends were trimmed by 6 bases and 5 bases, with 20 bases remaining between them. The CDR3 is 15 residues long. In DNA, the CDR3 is TGTGCCAGCAGCCTACCGGGCAGGGGGAGGAACGAGCAGTACTTC. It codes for CASSLPGRGRNEQYF.

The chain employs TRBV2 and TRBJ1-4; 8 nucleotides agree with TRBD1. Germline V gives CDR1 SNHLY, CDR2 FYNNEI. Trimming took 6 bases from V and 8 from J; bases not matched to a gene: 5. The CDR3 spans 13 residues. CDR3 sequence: CASRGQDLEKLFF. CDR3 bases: TGTGCCAGCAGGGGACAGGACCTAGAAAAACTGTTTTTT.

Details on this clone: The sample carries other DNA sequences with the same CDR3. CDR3 in DNA: TGTGCCAGCAGTTTAGACAGGGGCAGAGAAAAACTGTTTTTT. As protein: CASSLDRGREKLFF. The genes are TRBV28 and TRBJ1-4; 8 bases map to TRBD1. Germline values: CDR1 MDHEN, CDR2 SYDVKM. With 2 bases clipped from V and 8 bases from J, the junction kept 4 bases outside the gene matches. The CDR3 extends over 14 amino acids.

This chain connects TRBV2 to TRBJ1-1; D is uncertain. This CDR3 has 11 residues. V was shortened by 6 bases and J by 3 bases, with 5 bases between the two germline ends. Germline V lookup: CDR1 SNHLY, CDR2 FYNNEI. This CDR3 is CASSVDTEAFF. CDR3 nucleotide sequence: TGTGCCAGCAGCGTAGACACTGAAGCTTTCTTT.

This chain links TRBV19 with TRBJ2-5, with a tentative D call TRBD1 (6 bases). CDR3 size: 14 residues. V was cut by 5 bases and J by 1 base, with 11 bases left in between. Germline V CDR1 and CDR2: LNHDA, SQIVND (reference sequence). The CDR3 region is CASSSRDIQETQYF. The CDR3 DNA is TGTGCCAGTAGTTCCCGGGACATCCAAGAGACCCAGTACTTC. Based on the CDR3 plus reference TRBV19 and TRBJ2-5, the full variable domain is DGGITQSPKYLFRKEGQNVTLSCEQNLNHDAMYWYRQDPGQGLRLIYYSQIVNDFQKGDIAEGYSVSREKKESFPLTVTSAQKNPTAFYLCASSSRDIQETQYFGPGTRLLVL.

CDR3 bases: TGTGCCAGCAGCGGGGGACTAGCGGCTGCCGAGCAGTACTTC. This sequence encodes CASSGGLAAAEQYF. The chain carries TRBV9 and TRBJ2-7; 11 bases are shared with TRBD2. The germline V gene encodes CDR1 SGDLS and CDR2 YYNGEE. V shed 3 bases, J shed 6 bases, and the junction held 5 bases outside the gene matches. The CDR3 has 14 amino acids.

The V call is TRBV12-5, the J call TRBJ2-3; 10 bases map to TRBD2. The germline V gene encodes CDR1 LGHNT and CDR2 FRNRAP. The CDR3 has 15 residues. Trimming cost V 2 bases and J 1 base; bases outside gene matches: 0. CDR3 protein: CASGLTSGGTDTQYF. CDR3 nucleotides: TGTGCTAGTGGTTTGACTAGCGGGGGCACAGATACGCAGTATTTT.

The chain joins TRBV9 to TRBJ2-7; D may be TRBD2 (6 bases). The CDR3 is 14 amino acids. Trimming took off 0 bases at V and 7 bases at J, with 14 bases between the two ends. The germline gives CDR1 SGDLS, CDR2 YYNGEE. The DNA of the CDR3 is TGTGCCAGCAGCGTAGGGAATGGGGGAGGTGAGCAGTACTTC. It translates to CASSVGNGGGEQYF.

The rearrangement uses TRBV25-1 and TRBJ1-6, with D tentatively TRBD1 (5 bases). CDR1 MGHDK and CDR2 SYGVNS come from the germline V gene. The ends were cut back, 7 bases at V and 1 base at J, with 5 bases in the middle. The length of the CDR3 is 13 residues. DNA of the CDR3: TGTGCCAGCACAGGGTCCTATAATTCACCCCTCCACTTT. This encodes CASTGSYNSPLHF. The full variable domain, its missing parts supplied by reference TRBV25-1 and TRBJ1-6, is EADIYQTPRYLVIGTGKKITLECSQTMGHDKMYWYQQDPGMELHLIHYSYGVNSTEKGDLSSESTVSRIRTEHFPLTLESARPSHTSQYLCASTGSYNSPLHFGNGTRLTVT.

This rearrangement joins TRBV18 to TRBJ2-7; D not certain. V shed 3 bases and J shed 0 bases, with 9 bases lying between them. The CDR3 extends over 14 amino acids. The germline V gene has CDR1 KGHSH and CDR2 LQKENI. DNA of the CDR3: TGTGCCAGCTCACCGTACAGTAGCTCCTACGAGCAGTACTTC. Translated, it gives CASSPYSSSYEQYF.

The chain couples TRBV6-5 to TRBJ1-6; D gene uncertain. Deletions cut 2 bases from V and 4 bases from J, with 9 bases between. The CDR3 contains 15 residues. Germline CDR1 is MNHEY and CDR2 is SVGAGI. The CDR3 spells CASSYDRRYNSPLHF. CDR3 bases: TGTGCCAGCAGTTACGACCGGAGATATAATTCACCCCTCCACTTT.

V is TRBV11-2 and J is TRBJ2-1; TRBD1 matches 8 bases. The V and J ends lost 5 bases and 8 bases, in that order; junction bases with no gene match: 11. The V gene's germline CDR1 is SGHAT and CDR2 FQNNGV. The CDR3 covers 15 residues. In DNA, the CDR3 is TGTGCCAGCAGCCTCAGGGGGCGATATGTCTATGAGCAGTTCTTC. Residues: CASSLRGRYVYEQFF.

The CDR3 region has the DNA TGCGCCAGCAGCTCGGGGGACAGGGGGTCCACAGATACGCAGTATTTT. This translates into CASSSGDRGSTDTQYF. This rearrangement joins TRBV5-1 to TRBJ2-3, with 11 bases matching TRBD1. The J segment lost 2 bases and the V segment lost 3 bases, leaving 5 bases of the junction unmatched. In germline, CDR1 is SGHRS, CDR2 YFSETQ. The CDR3 runs 16 residues.

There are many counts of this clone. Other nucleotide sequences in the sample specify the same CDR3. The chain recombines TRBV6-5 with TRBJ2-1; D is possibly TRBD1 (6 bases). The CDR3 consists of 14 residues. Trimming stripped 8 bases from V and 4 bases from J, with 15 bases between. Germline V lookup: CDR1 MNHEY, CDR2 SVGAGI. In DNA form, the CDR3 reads TGTGCCAGCTCGCGGGCACAGGGATACAATGAGCAGTTCTTC. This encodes CASSRAQGYNEQFF.

As DNA, the CDR3 is TGCGCCAGCAGCTCTAGAACAGGGAGCGGGGAGCTGTTTTTT. Translating gives CASSSRTGSGELFF. The chain recombines TRBV5-1 with TRBJ2-2; TRBD1 is a possible D gene (6 bases). CDR1 is SGHRS and CDR2 is YFSETQ in the germline V gene. This CDR3 spans 14 amino acids. V was pared by 3 bases and J by 7 bases, with 13 bases between.

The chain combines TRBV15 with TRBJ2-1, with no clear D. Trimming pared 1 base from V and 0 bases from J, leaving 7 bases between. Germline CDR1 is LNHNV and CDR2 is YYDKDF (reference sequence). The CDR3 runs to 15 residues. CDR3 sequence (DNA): TGTGCCACCAGCAGAGGGTCCAGCTCCTACAATGAGCAGTTCTTC. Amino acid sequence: CATSRGSSSYNEQFF.

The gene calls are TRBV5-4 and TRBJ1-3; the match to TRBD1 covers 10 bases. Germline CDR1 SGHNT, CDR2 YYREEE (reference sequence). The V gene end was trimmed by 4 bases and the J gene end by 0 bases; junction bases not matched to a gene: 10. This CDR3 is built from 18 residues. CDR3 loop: CASSLGGTGVSSGNTIYF. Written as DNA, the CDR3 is TGTGCCAGCAGCCTCGGGGGGACAGGGGTTTCCTCTGGAAACACCATATATTTT.